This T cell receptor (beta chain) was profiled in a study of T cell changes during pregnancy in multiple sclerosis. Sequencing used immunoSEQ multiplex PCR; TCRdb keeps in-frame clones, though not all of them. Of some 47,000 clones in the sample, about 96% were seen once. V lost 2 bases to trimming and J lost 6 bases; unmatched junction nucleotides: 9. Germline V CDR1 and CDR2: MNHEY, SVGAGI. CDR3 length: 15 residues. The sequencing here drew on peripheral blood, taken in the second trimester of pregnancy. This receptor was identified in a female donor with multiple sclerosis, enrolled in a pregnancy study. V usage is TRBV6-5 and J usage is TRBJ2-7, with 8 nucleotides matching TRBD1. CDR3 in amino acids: CASSYVSGGSIEQYF. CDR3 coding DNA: TGTGCCAGCAGTTACGTGTCAGGGGGCTCAATCGAGCAGTACTTC.